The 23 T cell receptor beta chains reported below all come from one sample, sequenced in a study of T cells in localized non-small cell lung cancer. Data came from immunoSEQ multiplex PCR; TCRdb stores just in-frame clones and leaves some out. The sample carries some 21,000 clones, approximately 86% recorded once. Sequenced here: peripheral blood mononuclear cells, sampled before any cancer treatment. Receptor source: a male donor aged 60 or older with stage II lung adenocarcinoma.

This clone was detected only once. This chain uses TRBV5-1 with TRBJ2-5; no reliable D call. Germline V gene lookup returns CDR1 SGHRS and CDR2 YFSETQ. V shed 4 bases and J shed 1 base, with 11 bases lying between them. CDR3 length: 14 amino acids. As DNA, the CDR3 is TGCGCCAGCAGCCCCGGATCGAGCCAAGAGACCCAGTACTTC. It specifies CASSPGSSQETQYF.

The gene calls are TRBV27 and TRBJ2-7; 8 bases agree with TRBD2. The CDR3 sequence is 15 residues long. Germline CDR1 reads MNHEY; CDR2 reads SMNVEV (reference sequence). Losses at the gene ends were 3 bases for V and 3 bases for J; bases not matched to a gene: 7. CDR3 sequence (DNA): TGTGCCAGCAGTTTTAAGGGACTAGTTGGCTACGAGCAGTACTTC. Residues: CASSFKGLVGYEQYF.

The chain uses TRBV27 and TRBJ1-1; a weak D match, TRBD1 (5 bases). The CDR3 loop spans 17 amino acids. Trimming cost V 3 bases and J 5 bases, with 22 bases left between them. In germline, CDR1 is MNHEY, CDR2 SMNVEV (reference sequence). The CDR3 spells CASSFSGQGTFATEAFF. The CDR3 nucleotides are TGTGCCAGCAGTTTTTCCGGGCAGGGAACTTTTGCTACTGAAGCTTTCTTT.

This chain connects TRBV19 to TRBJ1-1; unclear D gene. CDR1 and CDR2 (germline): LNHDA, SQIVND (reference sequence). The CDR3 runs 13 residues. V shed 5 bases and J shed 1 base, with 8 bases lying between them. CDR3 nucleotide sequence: TGTGCCAGTAGTGTCCGGGAGAACACTGAAGCTTTCTTT. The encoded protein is CASSVRENTEAFF. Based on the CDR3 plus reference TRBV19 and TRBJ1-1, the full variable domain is DGGITQSPKYLFRKEGQNVTLSCEQNLNHDAMYWYRQDPGQGLRLIYYSQIVNDFQKGDIAEGYSVSREKKESFPLTVTSAQKNPTAFYLCASSVRENTEAFFGQGTRLTVV.

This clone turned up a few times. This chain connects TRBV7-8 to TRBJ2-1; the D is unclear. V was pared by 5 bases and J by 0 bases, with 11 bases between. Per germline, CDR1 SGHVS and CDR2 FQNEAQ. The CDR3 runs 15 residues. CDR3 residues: CASSLFIGSYNEQFF. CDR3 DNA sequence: TGTGCCAGCAGCCTGTTTATCGGCTCCTACAATGAGCAGTTCTTC.

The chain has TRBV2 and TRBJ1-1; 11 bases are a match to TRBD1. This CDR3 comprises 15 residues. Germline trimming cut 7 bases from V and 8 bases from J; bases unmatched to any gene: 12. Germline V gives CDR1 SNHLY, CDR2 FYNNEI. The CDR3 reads CASMSRDRGGPEAFF. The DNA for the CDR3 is TGTGCCAGCATGTCCCGGGACAGGGGGGGACCCGAAGCTTTCTTT.

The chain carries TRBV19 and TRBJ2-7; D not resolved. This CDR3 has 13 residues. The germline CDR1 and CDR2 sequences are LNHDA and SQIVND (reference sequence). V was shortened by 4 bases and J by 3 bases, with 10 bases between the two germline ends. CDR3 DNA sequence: TGTGCCAGTAGTAATCGTCAGAGCTACGAGCAGTACTTC. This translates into CASSNRQSYEQYF.

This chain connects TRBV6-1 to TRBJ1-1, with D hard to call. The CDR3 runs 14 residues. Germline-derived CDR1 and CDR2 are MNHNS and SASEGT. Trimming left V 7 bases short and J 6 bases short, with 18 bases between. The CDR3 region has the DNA TGTGCCAGCATGCGTCCATCGACTGGGCCTGAAGCTTTCTTT. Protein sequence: CASMRPSTGPEAFF.

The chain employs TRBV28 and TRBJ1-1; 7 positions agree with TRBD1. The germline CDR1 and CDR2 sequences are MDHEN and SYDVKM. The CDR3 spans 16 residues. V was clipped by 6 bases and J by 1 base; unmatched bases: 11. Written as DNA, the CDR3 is TGTGCCAGCAGGTCCCATTTAAGACAGGGGAACACTGAAGCTTTCTTT. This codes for CASRSHLRQGNTEAFF.

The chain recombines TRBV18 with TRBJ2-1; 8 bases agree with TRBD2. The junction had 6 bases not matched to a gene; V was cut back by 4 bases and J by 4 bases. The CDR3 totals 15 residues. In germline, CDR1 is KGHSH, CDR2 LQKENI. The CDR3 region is CASSRGLADYNEQFF. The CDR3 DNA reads TGTGCCAGCTCACGTGGACTAGCAGATTACAATGAGCAGTTCTTC.

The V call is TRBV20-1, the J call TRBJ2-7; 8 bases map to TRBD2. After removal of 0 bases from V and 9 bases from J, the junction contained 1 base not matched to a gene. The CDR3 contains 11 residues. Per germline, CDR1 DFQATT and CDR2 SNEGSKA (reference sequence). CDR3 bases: TGCAGTGCTAGAGACCGGGGGGGGCAGTACTTC. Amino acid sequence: CSARDRGGQYF.

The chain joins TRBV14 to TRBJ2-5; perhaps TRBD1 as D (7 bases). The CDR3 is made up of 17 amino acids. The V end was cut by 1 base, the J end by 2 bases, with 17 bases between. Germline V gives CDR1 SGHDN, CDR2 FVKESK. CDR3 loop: CASSQVLTGTRQETQYF. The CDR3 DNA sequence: TGTGCCAGCAGCCAAGTTCTGACAGGGACTCGGCAAGAGACCCAGTACTTC.

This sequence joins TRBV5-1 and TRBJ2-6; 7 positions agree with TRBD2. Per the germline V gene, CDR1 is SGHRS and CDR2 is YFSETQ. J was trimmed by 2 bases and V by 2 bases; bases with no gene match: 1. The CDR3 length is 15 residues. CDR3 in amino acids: CASSFGGTGANVLTF. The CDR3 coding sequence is TGCGCCAGCAGCTTCGGGGGGACTGGGGCCAACGTCCTGACTTTC.

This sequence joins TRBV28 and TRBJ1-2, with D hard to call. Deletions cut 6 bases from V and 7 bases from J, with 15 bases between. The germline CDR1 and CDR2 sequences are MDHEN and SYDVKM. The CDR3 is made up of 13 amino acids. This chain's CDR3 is CASRLTEVRGYTF. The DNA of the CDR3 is TGTGCCAGCAGACTAACAGAAGTTCGTGGCTACACCTTC.

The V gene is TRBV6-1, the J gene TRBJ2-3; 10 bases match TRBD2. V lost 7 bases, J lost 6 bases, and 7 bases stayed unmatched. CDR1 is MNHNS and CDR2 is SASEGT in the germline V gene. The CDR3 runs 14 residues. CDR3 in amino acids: CASTSGRAIDTQYF. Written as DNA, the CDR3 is TGTGCCAGCACAAGCGGGAGGGCCATCGATACGCAGTATTTT.

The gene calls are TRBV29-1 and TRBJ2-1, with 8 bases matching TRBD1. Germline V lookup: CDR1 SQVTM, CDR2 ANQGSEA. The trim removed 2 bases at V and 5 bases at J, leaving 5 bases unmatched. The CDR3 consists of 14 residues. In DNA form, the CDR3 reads TGCAGCGTTGAAAGTCAGGGGGCTCACAATGAGCAGTTCTTC. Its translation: CSVESQGAHNEQFF.

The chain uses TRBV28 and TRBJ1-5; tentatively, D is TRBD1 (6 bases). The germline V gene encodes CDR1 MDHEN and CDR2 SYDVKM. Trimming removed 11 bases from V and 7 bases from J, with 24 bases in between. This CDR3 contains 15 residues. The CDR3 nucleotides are TGTGCCTCCACAACCAACTTACAGGGAAGACAGCCCCAGCATTTT. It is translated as CASTTNLQGRQPQHF. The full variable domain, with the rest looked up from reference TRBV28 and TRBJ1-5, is DVKVTQSSRYLVKRTGEKVFLECVQDMDHENMFWYRQDPGLGLRLIYFSYDVKMKEKGDIPEGYSVSREKKERFSLILESASTNQTSMYLCASTTNLQGRQPQHFGDGTRLSIL.

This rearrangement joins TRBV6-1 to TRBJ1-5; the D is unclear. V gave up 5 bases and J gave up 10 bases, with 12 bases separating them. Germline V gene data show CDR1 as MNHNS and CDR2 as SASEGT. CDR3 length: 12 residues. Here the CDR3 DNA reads TGTGCCAGCAGTATTAGGGAAGGACCCCAGCATTTT. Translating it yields CASSIREGPQHF.

This CDR3 reads CASSLVPGFGYTF. The CDR3 DNA reads TGTGCCAGCAGCTTAGTCCCCGGGTTCGGCTACACCTTC. This sequence joins TRBV7-9 and TRBJ1-2; D uncertain. Trimming shortened V by 1 base and J by 8 bases, and 11 bases separated the two germline ends. The CDR3 runs to 13 residues. Germline CDR1 and CDR2: SEHNR and FQNEAQ (reference sequence). The complete variable domain, with remaining parts taken from reference TRBV7-9 and TRBJ1-2, reads DTGVSQNPRHKITKRGQNVTFRCDPISEHNRLYWYRQTLGQGPEFLTYFQNEAQLEKSRLLSDRFSAERPKGSFSTLEIQRTEQGDSAMYLCASSLVPGFGYTFGSGTRLTVV.

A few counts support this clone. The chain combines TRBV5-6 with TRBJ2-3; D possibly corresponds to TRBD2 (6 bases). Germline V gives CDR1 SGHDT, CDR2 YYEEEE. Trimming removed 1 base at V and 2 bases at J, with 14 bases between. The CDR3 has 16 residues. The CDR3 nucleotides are TGTGCCAGCAGCTTGTTGGGGGGAACTACCACAGATACGCAGTATTTT. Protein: CASSLLGGTTTDTQYF.

The DNA for the CDR3 is TGTGCCAGCAGCGTAGGGGTAGCGGGTAGTTACATTCAGTACTTC. It yields the protein CASSVGVAGSYIQYF. This chain connects TRBV9 to TRBJ2-4; 7 nucleotides match TRBD2. Germline trimming cut 0 bases from V and 8 bases from J; bases unmatched to any gene: 8. The CDR3 consists of 15 residues. Germline V lookup: CDR1 SGDLS, CDR2 YYNGEE.

The CDR3 bases are TGTGCCAGCAGCTGGGGGACAGGGGAAGGTGGAAACACCATATATTTT. Translation gives CASSWGTGEGGNTIYF. The chain joins TRBV5-4 to TRBJ1-3; TRBD1 matches 10 bases. Trimming at V came to 3 bases and at J to 3 bases, leaving 6 bases not matched to a gene. The CDR3 runs 16 residues. Per germline, CDR1 SGHNT and CDR2 YYREEE (reference sequence).

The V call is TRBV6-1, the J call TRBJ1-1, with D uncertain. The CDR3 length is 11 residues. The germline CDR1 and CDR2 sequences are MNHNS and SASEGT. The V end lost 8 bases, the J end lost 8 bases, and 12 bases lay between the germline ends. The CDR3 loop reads CASWRGLEAFF. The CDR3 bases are TGTGCCAGCTGGCGGGGTTTGGAAGCTTTCTTT.